This T cell receptor (beta chain) appears in the sequencing data of a study of T cell changes during pregnancy in multiple sclerosis. From germline, CDR1 is SGDLS and CDR2 YYNGEE. The CDR3 is 15 amino acids. V lost 3 bases to trimming and J lost 6 bases; unmatched junction nucleotides: 9. Here immunoSEQ multiplex PCR was the method, and the copy in TCRdb shows in-frame clones only, minus some. The sample carries 60,000 to 85,000 clones, about 91% recorded once. The sequenced sample was peripheral blood, obtained in the second trimester of pregnancy. This sequence originates from a female donor in good health, enrolled as a control in a pregnancy study. The gene calls are TRBV9 and TRBJ2-1, with 7 bases identical to TRBD2. CDR3 loop: CASSDVAGVGNEQFF. CDR3 in DNA: TGTGCCAGCAGCGATGTCGCGGGAGTTGGCAATGAGCAGTTCTTC.